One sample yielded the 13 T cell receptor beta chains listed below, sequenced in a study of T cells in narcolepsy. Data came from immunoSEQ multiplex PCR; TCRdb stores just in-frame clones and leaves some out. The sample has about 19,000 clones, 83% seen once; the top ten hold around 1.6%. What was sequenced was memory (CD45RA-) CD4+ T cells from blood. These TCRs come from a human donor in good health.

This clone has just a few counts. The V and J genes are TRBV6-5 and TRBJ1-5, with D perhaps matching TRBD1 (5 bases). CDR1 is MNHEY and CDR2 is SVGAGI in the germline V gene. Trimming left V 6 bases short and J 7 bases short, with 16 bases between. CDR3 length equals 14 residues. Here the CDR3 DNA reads TGTGCCAGCAGGTCCCAGGGCGGAGGGCAGCCCCAGCATTTT. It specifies CASRSQGGGQPQHF.

The CDR3 here is CATSQRWGAEQYF. CDR3 in DNA: TGTGCCACCAGCCAACGTTGGGGGGCCGAGCAGTACTTC. The chain is built from TRBV15 and TRBJ2-7; D may match TRBD1 or TRBD2 (6 bases each). Trimming pared 5 bases from V and 6 bases from J, leaving 14 bases between. Germline assignment: CDR1 LNHNV and CDR2 YYDKDF (reference sequence). This CDR3 region has 13 residues.

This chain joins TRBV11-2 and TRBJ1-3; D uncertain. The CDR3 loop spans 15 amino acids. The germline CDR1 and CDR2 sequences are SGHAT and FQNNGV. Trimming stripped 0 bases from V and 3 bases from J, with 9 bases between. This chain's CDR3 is CASSLDKGLGNTIYF. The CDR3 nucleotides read TGTGCCAGCAGCTTAGATAAAGGACTTGGAAACACCATATATTTT. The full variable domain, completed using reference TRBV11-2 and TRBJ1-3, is EAGVAQSPRYKIIEKRQSVAFWCNPISGHATLYWYQQILGQGPKLLIQFQNNGVVDDSQLPKDRFSAERLKGVDSTLKIQPAKLEDSAVYLCASSLDKGLGNTIYFGEGSWLTVV.

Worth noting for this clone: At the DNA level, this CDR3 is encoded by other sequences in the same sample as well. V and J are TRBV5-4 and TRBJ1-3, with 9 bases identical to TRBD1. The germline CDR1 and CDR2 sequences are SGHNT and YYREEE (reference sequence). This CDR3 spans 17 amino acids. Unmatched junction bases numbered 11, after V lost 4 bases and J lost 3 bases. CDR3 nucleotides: TGTGCCAGCAGCCCACCGGGACAGGGTGCTATTGGAAACACCATATATTTT. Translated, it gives CASSPPGQGAIGNTIYF.

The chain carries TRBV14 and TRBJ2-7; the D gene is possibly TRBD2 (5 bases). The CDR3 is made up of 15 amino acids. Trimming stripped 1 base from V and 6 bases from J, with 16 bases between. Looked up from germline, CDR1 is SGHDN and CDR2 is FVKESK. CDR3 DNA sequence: TGTGCCAGCAGCCAAGTGGGGAAAATTCGGGGCGAGCAGTACTTC. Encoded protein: CASSQVGKIRGEQYF.

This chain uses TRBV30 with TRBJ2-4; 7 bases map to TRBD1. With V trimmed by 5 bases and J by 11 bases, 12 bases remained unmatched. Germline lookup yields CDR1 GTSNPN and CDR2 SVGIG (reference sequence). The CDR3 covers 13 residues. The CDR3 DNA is TGTGCCTGGGATGTTGGACAGGCCACCCTTCAGTACTTC. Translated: CAWDVGQATLQYF.

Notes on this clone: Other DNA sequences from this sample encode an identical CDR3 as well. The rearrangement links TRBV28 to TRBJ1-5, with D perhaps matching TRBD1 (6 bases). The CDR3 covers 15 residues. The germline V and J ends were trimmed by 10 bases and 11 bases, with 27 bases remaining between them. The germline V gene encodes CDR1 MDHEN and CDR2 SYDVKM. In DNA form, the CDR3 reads TGTGCCACATCCCAAGAACAGGGAGGGGCGGGGGCCCAGCATTTT. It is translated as CATSQEQGGAGAQHF.

CDR3 residues: CAWSGQANTEAFF. The DNA for the CDR3 is TGTGCCTGGAGTGGACAGGCGAACACTGAAGCTTTCTTT. The rearrangement uses TRBV30 and TRBJ1-1, with D maybe TRBD1 (6 bases). The CDR3 contains 13 residues. Germline loops: CDR1 GTSNPN, CDR2 SVGIG (reference sequence). V lost 1 base and J 1 base, leaving 7 bases between the germline ends.

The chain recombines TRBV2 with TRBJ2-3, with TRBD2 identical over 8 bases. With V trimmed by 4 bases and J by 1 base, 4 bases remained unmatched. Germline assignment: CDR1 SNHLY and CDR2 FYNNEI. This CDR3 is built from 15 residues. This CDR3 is CASSVGAGGTDTQYF. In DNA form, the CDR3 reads TGTGCCAGCAGTGTGGGAGCGGGGGGCACAGATACGCAGTATTTT.

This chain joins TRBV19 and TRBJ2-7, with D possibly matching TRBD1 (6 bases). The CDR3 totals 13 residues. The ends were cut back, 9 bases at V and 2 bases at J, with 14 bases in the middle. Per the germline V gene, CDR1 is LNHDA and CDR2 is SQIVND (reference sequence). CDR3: CASQGQKPYEQYF. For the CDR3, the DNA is TGTGCCAGCCAAGGACAGAAACCCTACGAGCAGTACTTC.

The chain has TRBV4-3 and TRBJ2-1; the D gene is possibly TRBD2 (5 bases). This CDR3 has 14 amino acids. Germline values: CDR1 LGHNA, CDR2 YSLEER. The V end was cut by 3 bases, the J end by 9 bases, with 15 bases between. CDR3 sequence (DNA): TGCGCCAGCAGCCATAGGGTTCTAGCCAGTGAGCAGTTCTTC. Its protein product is CASSHRVLASEQFF.

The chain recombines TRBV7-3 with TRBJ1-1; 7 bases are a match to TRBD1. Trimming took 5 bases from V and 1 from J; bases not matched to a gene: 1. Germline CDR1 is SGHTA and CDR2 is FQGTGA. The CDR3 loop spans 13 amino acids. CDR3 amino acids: CASSRTGNTEAFF. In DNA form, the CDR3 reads TGTGCCAGCAGCCGGACAGGGAACACTGAAGCTTTCTTT.

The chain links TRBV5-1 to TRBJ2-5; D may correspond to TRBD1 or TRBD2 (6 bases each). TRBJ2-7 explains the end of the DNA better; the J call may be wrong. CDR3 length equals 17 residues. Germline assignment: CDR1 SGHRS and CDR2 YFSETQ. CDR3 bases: TGCGCCAGCAGCTTGGGGCCGAGGGGGGTGGGGTACTACGAGCAGTACTTC. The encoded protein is CASSLGPRGVGYYEQYF.